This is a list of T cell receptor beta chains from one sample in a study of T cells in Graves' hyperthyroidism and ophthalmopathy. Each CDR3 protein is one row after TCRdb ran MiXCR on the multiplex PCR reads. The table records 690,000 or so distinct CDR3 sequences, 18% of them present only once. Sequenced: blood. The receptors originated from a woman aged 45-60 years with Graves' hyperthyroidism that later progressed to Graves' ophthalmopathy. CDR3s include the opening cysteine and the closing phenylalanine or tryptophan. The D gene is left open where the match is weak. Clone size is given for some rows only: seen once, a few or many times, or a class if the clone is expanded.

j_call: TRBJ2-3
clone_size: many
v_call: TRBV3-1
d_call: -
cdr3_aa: CASCLRTGADTQYF
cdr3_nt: TGTGCCAGCTGCCTGCGTACCGGGGCTGATACGCAGTATTTT

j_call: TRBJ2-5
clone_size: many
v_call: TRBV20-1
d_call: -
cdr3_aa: CSARVQGRSETQYF
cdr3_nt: TGCAGTGCTAGAGTCCAGGGGCGCTCGGAGACCCAGTACTTC

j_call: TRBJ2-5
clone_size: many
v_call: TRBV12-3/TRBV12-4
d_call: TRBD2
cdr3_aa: CASSRAPHRGGAKETQYF
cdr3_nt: TGTGCCAGCAGCCGTGCCCCCCATCGCGGGGGAGCAAAAGAGACCCAGTACTTC

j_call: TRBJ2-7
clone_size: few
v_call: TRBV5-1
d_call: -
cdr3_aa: CASSYTQGLGVYEQYF
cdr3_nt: TGCGCCAGCAGCTACACACAGGGACTGGGGGTCTACGAGCAGTACTTC

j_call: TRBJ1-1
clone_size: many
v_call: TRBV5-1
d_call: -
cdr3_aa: CASSLGVDTEAFF
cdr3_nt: TGCGCCAGCAGCTTGGGGGTAGACACTGAAGCTTTCTTT

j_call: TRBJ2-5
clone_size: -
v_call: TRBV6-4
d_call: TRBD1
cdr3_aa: CASSYLGWGTGDKTQYF
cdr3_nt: TGTGCCAGCAGTTACTTGGGGTGGGGGACAGGGGACAAGACCCAGTACTTC

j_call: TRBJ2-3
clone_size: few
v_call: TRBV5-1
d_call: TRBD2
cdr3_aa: CASSATLAGGHLFTDTQYF
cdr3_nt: TGCGCCAGCAGCGCCACACTAGCGGGGGGGCACCTGTTCACAGATACGCAGTATTTT

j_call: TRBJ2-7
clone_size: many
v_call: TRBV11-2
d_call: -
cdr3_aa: CASSPVLRHEQYF
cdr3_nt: TGTGCCAGCAGCCCAGTCCTGCGACACGAGCAGTACTTC

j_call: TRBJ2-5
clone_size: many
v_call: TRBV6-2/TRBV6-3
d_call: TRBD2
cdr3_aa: CASSYERGTYQETQYF
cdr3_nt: TGTGCCAGCAGTTACGAGCGGGGGACGTACCAAGAGACCCAGTACTTC

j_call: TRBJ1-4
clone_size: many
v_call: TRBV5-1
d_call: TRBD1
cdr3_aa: CASSIDRGSTNEKLFF
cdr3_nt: TGCGCCAGCAGCATAGACAGGGGGTCGACTAATGAAAAACTGTTTTTT

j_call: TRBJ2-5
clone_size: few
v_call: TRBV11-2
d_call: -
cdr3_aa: CASSPTPGVRKYF
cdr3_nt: TGTGCCAGCAGCCCCACCCCCGGGGTAAGGAAGTACTTC

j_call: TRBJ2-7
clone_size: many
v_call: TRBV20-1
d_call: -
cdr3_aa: CSANADRTYEQYF
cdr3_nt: TGCAGTGCTAACGCTGACAGGACCTACGAGCAGTACTTC

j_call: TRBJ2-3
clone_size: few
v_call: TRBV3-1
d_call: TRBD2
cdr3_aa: CASSQGGGATDTQYF
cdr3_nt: TGTGCCAGCAGCCAGGGCGGGGGGGCCACAGATACGCAGTATTTT

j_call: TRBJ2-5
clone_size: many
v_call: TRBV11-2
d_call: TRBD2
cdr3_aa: CASSSITGLAEQETQYF
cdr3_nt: TGTGCCAGCAGCTCCATCACGGGACTAGCGGAACAAGAGACCCAGTACTTC

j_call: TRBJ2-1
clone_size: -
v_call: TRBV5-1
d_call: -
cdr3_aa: CASSLLVNNEQFF
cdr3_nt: TGCGCCAGCAGCTTGTTAGTTAACAATGAGCAGTTCTTC

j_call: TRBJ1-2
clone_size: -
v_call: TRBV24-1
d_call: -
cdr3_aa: CATSDFSAAGYTF
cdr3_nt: TGTGCCACCAGTGATTTCTCGGCGGCGGGCTACACCTTC

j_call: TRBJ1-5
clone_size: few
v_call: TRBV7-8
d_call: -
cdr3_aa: CASSLDPINQPQHF
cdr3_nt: TGTGCCAGCAGCCTAGACCCCATTAATCAGCCCCAGCATTTT

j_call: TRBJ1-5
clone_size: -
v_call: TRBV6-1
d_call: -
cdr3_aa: CASFSSSRREPQHF
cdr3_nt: TGTGCCAGCTTTTCGTCCTCCAGACGGGAGCCCCAGCATTTT

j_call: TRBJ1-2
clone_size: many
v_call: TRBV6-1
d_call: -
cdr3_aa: CASRTDRDYGYTF
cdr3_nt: TGTGCCAGCAGGACGGACAGAGACTATGGCTACACCTTC

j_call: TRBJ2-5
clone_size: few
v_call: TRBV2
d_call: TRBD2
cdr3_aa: CASSDGAGGQETQYF
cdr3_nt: TGTGCCAGCAGTGATGGAGCGGGGGGCCAAGAGACCCAGTACTTC

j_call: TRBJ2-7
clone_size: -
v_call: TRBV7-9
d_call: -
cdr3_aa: CASTPGHEQYF
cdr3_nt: TGTGCCAGCACTCCCGGTCACGAGCAGTACTTC

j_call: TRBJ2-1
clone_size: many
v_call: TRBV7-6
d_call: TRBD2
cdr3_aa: CASSLDGGGPYNEQFF
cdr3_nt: TGTGCCAGCAGCTTAGATGGCGGGGGTCCCTACAATGAGCAGTTCTTC

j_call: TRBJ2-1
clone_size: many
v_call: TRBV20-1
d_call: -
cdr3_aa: CSARDLTAMGNEQFF
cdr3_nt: TGCAGTGCTAGAGATCTGACGGCGATGGGGAATGAGCAGTTCTTC

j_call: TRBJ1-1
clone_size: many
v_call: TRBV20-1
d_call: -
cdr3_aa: CSASLSGAFF
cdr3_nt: TGCAGTGCTAGCCTCAGCGGGGCTTTCTTT

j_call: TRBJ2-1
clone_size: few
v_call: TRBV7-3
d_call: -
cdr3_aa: CASSLRPGWYNEQFF
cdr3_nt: TGTGCCAGCAGCTTACGGCCAGGGTGGTACAATGAGCAGTTCTTC

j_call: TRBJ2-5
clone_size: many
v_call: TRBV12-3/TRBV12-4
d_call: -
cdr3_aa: CASSPTGRTQYF
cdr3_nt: TGTGCCAGCAGCCCAACAGGGAGGACACAGTACTTC

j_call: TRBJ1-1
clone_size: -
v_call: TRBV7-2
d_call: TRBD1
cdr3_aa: CASSQGAGRQNTEAFF
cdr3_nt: TGTGCCAGCAGCCAGGGGGCTGGACGGCAGAACACTGAAGCTTTCTTT

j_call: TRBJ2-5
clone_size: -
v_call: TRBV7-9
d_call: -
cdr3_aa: CASSLARGEETQYF
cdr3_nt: TGTGCCAGCAGCTTAGCGAGGGGGGAAGAGACCCAGTACTTC

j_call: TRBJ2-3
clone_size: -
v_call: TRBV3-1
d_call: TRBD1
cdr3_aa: CASIGGQRTDTQYF
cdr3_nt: TGTGCCAGCATAGGGGGCCAGCGCACAGATACGCAGTATTTT

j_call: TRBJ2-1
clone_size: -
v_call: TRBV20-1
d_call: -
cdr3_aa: CSASPGRANEQFF
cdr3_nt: TGCAGTGCTTCCCCAGGGCGGGCCAATGAGCAGTTCTTC

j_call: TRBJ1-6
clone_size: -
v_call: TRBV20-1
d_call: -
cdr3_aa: CSARDGPENSPLHF
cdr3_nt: TGCAGTGCTAGAGATGGGCCGGAAAATTCACCCCTCCACTTT

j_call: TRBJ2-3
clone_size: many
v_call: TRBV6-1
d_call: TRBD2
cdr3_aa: CASGSSGGARDTQYF
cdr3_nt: TGTGCCAGTGGGTCTAGCGGGGGGGCGCGAGATACGCAGTATTTT

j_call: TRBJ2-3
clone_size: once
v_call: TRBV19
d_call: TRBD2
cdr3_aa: CASSSLSGGLTDTQYF
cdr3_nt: TGTGCCAGTAGTTCCCTATCGGGGGGGCTGACAGATACGCAGTATTTT

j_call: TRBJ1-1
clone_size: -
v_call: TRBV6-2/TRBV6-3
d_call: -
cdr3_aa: CASSYGPLVQNTEAFF
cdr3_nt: TGTGCCAGCAGTTATGGGCCCTTGGTCCAAAACACTGAAGCTTTCTTT

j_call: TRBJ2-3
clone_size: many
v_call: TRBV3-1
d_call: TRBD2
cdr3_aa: CASSQGASGEITDTQYF
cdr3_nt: TGTGCCAGCAGCCAAGGGGCTAGCGGGGAGATCACAGATACGCAGTATTTT

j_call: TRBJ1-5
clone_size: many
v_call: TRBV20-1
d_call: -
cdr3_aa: CSAKVPLNQPQHF
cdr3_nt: TGCAGTGCCAAAGTACCCCTCAATCAGCCCCAGCATTTT

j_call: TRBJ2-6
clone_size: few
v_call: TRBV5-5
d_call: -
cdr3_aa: CASSLLSDGHSGANVLTF
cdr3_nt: TGTGCCAGCAGCTTGTTATCGGACGGGCACTCTGGGGCCAACGTCCTGACTTTC

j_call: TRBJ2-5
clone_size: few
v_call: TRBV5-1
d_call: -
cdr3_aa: CASSLVAGAPQETQYF
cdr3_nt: TGCGCCAGCAGCTTGGTGGCAGGGGCGCCACAAGAGACCCAGTACTTC

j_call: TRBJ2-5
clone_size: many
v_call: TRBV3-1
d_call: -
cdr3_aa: CASSQRFLGETQYF
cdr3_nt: TGTGCCAGCAGCCAAAGGTTTCTAGGTGAGACCCAGTACTTC

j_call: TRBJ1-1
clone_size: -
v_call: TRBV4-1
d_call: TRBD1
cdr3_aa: CASSQVTGGVWNTEAFF
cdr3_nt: TGCGCCAGCAGCCAGGTAACAGGGGGGGTTTGGAACACTGAAGCTTTCTTT

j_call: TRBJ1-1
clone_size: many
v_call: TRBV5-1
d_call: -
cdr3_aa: CASRRTGRVMNTEAFF
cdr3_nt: TGCGCCAGCCGCAGGACGGGTCGGGTCATGAACACTGAAGCTTTCTTT

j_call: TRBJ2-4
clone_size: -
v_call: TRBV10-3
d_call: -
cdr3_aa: CAISESVSMNIQYF
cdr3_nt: TGTGCCATCAGTGAGTCGGTGTCAATGAACATTCAGTACTTC

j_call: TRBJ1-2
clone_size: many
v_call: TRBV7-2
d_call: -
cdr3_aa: CASSKAATYGYTF
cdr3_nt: TGTGCCAGCAGCAAGGCAGCCACCTATGGCTACACCTTC

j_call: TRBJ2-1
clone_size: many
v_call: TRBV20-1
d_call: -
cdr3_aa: CSARDLGGVSGGNNEQFF
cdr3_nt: TGCAGTGCTAGAGATCTCGGGGGTGTGTCGGGTGGTAACAATGAGCAGTTCTTC

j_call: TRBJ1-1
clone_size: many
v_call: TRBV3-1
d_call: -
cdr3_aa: CASSQALNTEAFF
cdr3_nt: TGTGCCAGCAGCCAGGCACTCAACACTGAAGCTTTCTTT

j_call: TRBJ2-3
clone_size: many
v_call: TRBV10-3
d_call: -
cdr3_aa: CATRFRLELTDTQYF
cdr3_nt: TGTGCCACCCGCTTTAGACTAGAACTCACAGATACGCAGTATTTT

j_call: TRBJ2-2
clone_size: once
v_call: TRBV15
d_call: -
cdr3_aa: CATSRGGSQNTGELFF
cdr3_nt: TGTGCCACCAGCAGAGGAGGGAGTCAGAACACCGGGGAGCTGTTTTTT

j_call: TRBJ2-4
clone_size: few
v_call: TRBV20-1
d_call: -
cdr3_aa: CSARVVIAKNIQYF
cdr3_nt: TGCAGTGCTAGAGTTGTTATAGCCAAAAACATTCAGTACTTC

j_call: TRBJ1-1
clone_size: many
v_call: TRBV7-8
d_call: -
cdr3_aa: CASSRWIGGGTEAFF
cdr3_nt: TGTGCCAGCAGCCGATGGATCGGGGGCGGGACTGAAGCTTTCTTT

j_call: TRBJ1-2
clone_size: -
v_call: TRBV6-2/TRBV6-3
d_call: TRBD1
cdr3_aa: CASRPPDRNYGYTF
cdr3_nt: TGTGCCAGCAGACCCCCGGACAGGAACTATGGCTACACCTTC

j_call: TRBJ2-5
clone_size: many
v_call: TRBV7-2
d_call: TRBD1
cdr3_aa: CASSWTGVETQYF
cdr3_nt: TGTGCCAGCAGCTGGACAGGGGTAGAGACCCAGTACTTC

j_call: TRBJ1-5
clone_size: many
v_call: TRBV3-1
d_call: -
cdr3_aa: CASSQDWGGWPQHF
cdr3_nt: TGTGCCAGCAGCCAAGATTGGGGGGGGTGGCCCCAGCATTTT

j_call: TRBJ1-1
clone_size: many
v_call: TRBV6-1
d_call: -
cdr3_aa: CASSRDPITEAFF
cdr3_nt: TGTGCCAGCAGTCGCGACCCAATCACTGAAGCTTTCTTT

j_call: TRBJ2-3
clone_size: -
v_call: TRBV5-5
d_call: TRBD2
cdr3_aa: CASSLPPASGGGADTQCF
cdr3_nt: TGTGCCAGCAGCTTGCCCCCGGCTAGCGGGGGGGGTGCAGATACGCAGTGTTTT

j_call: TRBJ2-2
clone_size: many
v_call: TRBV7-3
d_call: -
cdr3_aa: CASSPSADGNTGELFF
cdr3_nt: TGTGCCAGCAGCCCCTCGGCGGACGGGAACACCGGGGAGCTGTTTTTT